What follows are 18 T cell receptor beta chains derived from one specimen sequenced in a study of CD8+ T cells in alopecia areata. After isolation, RNA underwent reverse transcription to generate cDNA as the sequencing template. This table comes from immunoSEQ multiplex PCR, and its TCRdb copy is limited to in-frame clones, with some not included. The table has roughly 250,000 clones, 67% seen once. The sequences come from CD4+ T cells sorted from blood, collected at week 0. These receptor sequences come from a human donor with alopecia areata.

The chain couples TRBV30 to TRBJ2-3; tentatively, D is TRBD1 (6 bases). The V gene's germline CDR1 is GTSNPN and CDR2 SVGIG (reference sequence). The V end was cut by 2 bases, the J end by 0 bases, with 12 bases between. The CDR3 contains 15 residues. CDR3 sequence (DNA): TGTGCCTGGAGTCCCCGGACAGATAGCACAGATACGCAGTATTTT. Amino acid sequence: CAWSPRTDSTDTQYF.

In DNA form, the CDR3 reads TGTGCCAGCAGTGAGAGTAATTCACCCCTCCACTTT. It yields the protein CASSESNSPLHF. The chain recombines TRBV27 with TRBJ1-6, with D unresolved. The CDR3 runs 12 residues. Germline V CDR1 and CDR2: MNHEY, SMNVEV (reference sequence). V was clipped by 5 bases and J by 6 bases, with 5 bases between them.

Only a few counts were recorded for this clone. The chain combines TRBV7-2 with TRBJ1-2, with TRBD1 matching 7 bases. The CDR3 extends over 15 amino acids. Germline V gene sequence: CDR1 SGHTA, CDR2 FQGNSA. V lost 6 bases to trimming and J lost 7 bases; unmatched junction nucleotides: 14. CDR3 in amino acids: CASSRDSARSSGYTF. In DNA form, the CDR3 reads TGTGCCAGCAGTCGGGACAGCGCTCGCTCGAGTGGCTACACCTTC.

The chain uses TRBV29-1 and TRBJ1-5; 7 bases agree with TRBD1. In germline, CDR1 is SQVTM, CDR2 ANQGSEA. This CDR3 has 13 amino acids. Trimming took 7 bases from V and 4 from J; bases not matched to a gene: 7. For the CDR3, the DNA is TGCAGCGCTGCCTCAGGGGGAAATCAGCCCCAGCATTTT. It specifies CSAASGGNQPQHF.

The V gene is TRBV6-1, the J gene TRBJ1-5; no clear D. V shed 10 bases and J shed 0 bases, with 10 bases lying between them. Germline CDR1 reads MNHNS; CDR2 reads SASEGT. This CDR3 region has 13 residues. CDR3 sequence reads: CAINPDSNQPQHF. CDR3 bases: TGTGCCATCAACCCGGATAGCAATCAGCCCCAGCATTTT.

CDR3 in amino acids: CASSLLAGDNEQFF. The CDR3 region has the DNA TGTGCCAGCAGCTTACTAGCGGGGGACAATGAGCAGTTCTTC. This chain joins TRBV7-9 and TRBJ2-1, with TRBD2 matching over 10 bases. After removal of 2 bases from V and 5 bases from J, the junction contained 0 bases not matched to a gene. The CDR3 has 14 residues. Looked up from germline, CDR1 is SEHNR and CDR2 is FQNEAQ (reference sequence).

This chain joins TRBV13 and TRBJ2-1; D ambiguous. The CDR3 is made up of 14 amino acids. Trimming shortened V by 5 bases and J by 5 bases, and 13 bases separated the two germline ends. CDR1 is PRHDT, CDR2 FYEKMQ, per germline (reference sequence). The chain's CDR3 is CASSPGPRHNEQFF. The DNA of the CDR3 is TGTGCCAGCAGCCCCGGGCCTCGTCACAATGAGCAGTTCTTC.

The rearrangement uses TRBV2 and TRBJ2-7; 8 bases line up with TRBD1. V gave up 1 base and J gave up 3 bases; unmatched junction bases: 2. Germline V gene sequence: CDR1 SNHLY, CDR2 FYNNEI. CDR3 length equals 14 residues. For the CDR3, the DNA is TGTGCCAGCAGTGAAGGGACAGGGTTCTACGAGCAGTACTTC. It yields the protein CASSEGTGFYEQYF.

The chain joins TRBV7-2 to TRBJ2-2, with D perhaps given as TRBD1 or TRBD2 (5 bases each). Germline CDR1 is SGHTA and CDR2 is FQGNSA. The CDR3 loop spans 15 amino acids. Trimming cost V 2 bases and J 4 bases, with 11 bases left between them. The CDR3 coding sequence is TGTGCCAGCAGCTTACATGGTGGGGGCACCGGGGAGCTGTTTTTT. This sequence encodes CASSLHGGGTGELFF.

The chain has TRBV5-1 and TRBJ1-5; D uncertain. Germline V gene sequence: CDR1 SGHRS, CDR2 YFSETQ. The CDR3 totals 14 residues. The V end was cut by 0 bases, the J end by 7 bases, with 11 bases between. In nucleotides, the CDR3 is TGCGCCAGCAGCTTGGGGGGTGTTGGGCAGCCCCAGCATTTT. Translation: CASSLGGVGQPQHF.

This chain uses TRBV6-1 with TRBJ2-5, with 8 bases identical to TRBD2. The closer fit of TRBJ2-7 to the DNA end suggests the J call may be wrong. The CDR3 extends over 14 amino acids. Germline V gene lookup returns CDR1 MNHNS and CDR2 SASEGT. Here the CDR3 DNA reads TGTGCCAGCATCCGGGGGGGAAGCTCCTACGAGCAGTACTTC. Translated, it gives CASIRGGSSYEQYF.

The chain is built from TRBV23-1 and TRBJ2-1; D is perhaps TRBD1 (6 bases). TRBV23-1 counts as an open reading frame of uncertain function. V was cut by 2 bases and J by 8 bases, with 16 bases left in between. The CDR3 has 15 residues. CDR3 bases: TGCGCCAGCAGTCAAGTGAACAGGGTTATGGATGAGCAGTTCTTC. It is translated as CASSQVNRVMDEQFF.

The chain carries TRBV2 and TRBJ2-3; 8 nucleotides match TRBD2. Germline loops: CDR1 SNHLY, CDR2 FYNNEI. This CDR3 is built from 15 residues. Germline trimming cut 6 bases from V and 1 base from J; bases unmatched to any gene: 6. The CDR3 region is CASSSGGAGTDTQYF. The CDR3 DNA sequence: TGTGCCAGCAGCTCCGGGGGGGCCGGCACAGATACGCAGTATTTT.

The J gene is TRBJ2-2, the V gene TRBV6-5; no clear D. This CDR3 has 13 amino acids. Germline V gives CDR1 MNHEY, CDR2 SVGAGI. Trimming cost V 8 bases and J 1 base, with 8 bases left between them. The CDR3 spells CASEGGNTGELFF. The CDR3 DNA reads TGTGCCAGCGAAGGTGGGAACACCGGGGAGCTGTTTTTT.

This clone was counted a few times. The V gene is TRBV29-1, the J gene TRBJ2-4, with D uncertain. Trimming cost V 7 bases and J 2 bases, with 12 bases left between them. CDR3 size: 13 residues. Germline V gene data show CDR1 as SQVTM and CDR2 as ANQGSEA. The CDR3 region is CSAKQNSKNIQYF. CDR3 nucleotide sequence: TGCAGCGCGAAACAGAATTCCAAAAACATTCAGTACTTC.

J is TRBJ1-2 and V is TRBV30; 11 bases agree with TRBD1. This CDR3 is 14 amino acids long. Looked up from germline, CDR1 is GTSNPN and CDR2 is SVGIG (reference sequence). V lost 5 bases and J lost 6; bases outside the gene matches: 8. CDR3 in DNA: TGTGCCTGGGCCCACGGGACAGGGGGAGATGGCTACACCTTC. It translates to CAWAHGTGGDGYTF.

This clone was counted between two and nine times. The chain recombines TRBV30 with TRBJ2-3, with 8 bases matching TRBD2. Trimming at V came to 4 bases and at J to 1 base, leaving 4 bases not matched to a gene. Germline V gene lookup returns CDR1 GTSNPN and CDR2 SVGIG (reference sequence). The CDR3 loop spans 14 amino acids. In nucleotides, the CDR3 is TGTGCCTGGACTAGTAGCGGGGGCACAGATACGCAGTATTTT. Its translation: CAWTSSGGTDTQYF.

V and J are TRBV30 and TRBJ1-1; D is undetermined. Trimming took off 5 bases at V and 5 bases at J, with 9 bases between the two ends. The CDR3 runs 11 residues. Germline values: CDR1 GTSNPN, CDR2 SVGIG (reference sequence). Here the CDR3 reads CAWFRGTEAFF. The CDR3 DNA follows: TGTGCCTGGTTCAGAGGGACTGAAGCTTTCTTT.